These T cell receptor beta chains were read from a single sample in a study of blood T cell repertoires in COVID-19. The protocol was immunoSEQ multiplex PCR, while the TCRdb copy is restricted to in-frame clones and leaves out a portion. Among 98,000 or so clones listed, 87% were seen once. Sequencing was done on a sample of peripheral blood. All receptors come from a man aged 50-59 years with acute or convalescent COVID-19. Both conserved end residues are part of each CDR3. The D gene is left open where the match is weak. Clone size appears in some rows only: once, few, many, or a class for an expanded clone.

clone_size: NA
d_call: NA
v_call: TRBV14
j_call: TRBJ2-5
cdr3_aa: CASSPNYGGRETQYF
cdr3_nt: TGTGCCAGCAGCCCGAACTACGGGGGAAGGGAGACCCAGTACTTC

clone_size: NA
d_call: NA
v_call: TRBV24-1
j_call: TRBJ2-1
cdr3_aa: CATSERGLLSSYNEQFF
cdr3_nt: TGTGCCACCAGTGAGCGGGGACTTCTGAGCTCCTACAATGAGCAGTTCTTC

clone_size: NA
d_call: TRBD1
v_call: TRBV20-1
j_call: TRBJ1-2
cdr3_aa: CSPGGNGYTF
cdr3_nt: TGCAGCCCAGGGGGAAACGGCTACACCTTC

clone_size: NA
d_call: NA
v_call: TRBV6-5
j_call: TRBJ2-1
cdr3_aa: CASSYLLGGANEQFF
cdr3_nt: TGTGCCAGCAGTTACCTGCTAGGGGGGGCGAATGAGCAGTTCTTC

clone_size: NA
d_call: NA
v_call: TRBV25-1
j_call: TRBJ2-1
cdr3_aa: CASSEVRAEQFF
cdr3_nt: TGTGCCAGCAGTGAAGTCAGGGCTGAGCAGTTCTTC

clone_size: NA
d_call: TRBD1
v_call: TRBV11-3
j_call: TRBJ1-2
cdr3_aa: CASSGPGTGVGYTF
cdr3_nt: TGTGCCAGCAGCGGACCCGGGACAGGGGTAGGCTACACCTTC

clone_size: NA
d_call: TRBD1
v_call: TRBV7-7
j_call: TRBJ1-1
cdr3_aa: CASRPWTGNTEAFF
cdr3_nt: TGTGCCAGTAGACCTTGGACAGGGAACACTGAAGCTTTCTTT

clone_size: NA
d_call: TRBD1
v_call: TRBV27
j_call: TRBJ2-1
cdr3_aa: CASSPHNRGREQFF
cdr3_nt: TGTGCCAGCAGTCCCCATAACAGGGGACGTGAGCAGTTCTTC

clone_size: few
d_call: NA
v_call: TRBV6-6
j_call: TRBJ2-7
cdr3_aa: CASNWAPGWEQYF
cdr3_nt: TGTGCCAGCAACTGGGCCCCTGGTTGGGAGCAGTACTTC

clone_size: NA
d_call: TRBD1
v_call: TRBV4-1
j_call: TRBJ2-1
cdr3_aa: CASSQDQDGTGGNNEQFF
cdr3_nt: TGCGCCAGCAGCCAAGATCAAGATGGGACAGGGGGTAACAATGAGCAGTTCTTC

clone_size: NA
d_call: NA
v_call: TRBV6-5
j_call: TRBJ2-7
cdr3_aa: CASTPRMSIHEQYF
cdr3_nt: TGTGCCAGCACCCCGAGGATGTCAATCCACGAGCAGTACTTC

clone_size: NA
d_call: NA
v_call: TRBV11-2
j_call: TRBJ2-2
cdr3_aa: CASSLGPNTGELFF
cdr3_nt: TGTGCCAGCAGCTTAGGGCCAAACACCGGGGAGCTGTTTTTT

clone_size: NA
d_call: TRBD1
v_call: TRBV19
j_call: TRBJ2-7
cdr3_aa: CATTPGQGPHEQYF
cdr3_nt: TGTGCCACCACGCCGGGACAGGGTCCCCACGAGCAGTACTTC

clone_size: NA
d_call: NA
v_call: TRBV9
j_call: TRBJ1-4
cdr3_aa: CASSVGVRGAATNEKLFF
cdr3_nt: TGTGCCAGCAGCGTAGGGGTTAGGGGTGCGGCAACTAATGAAAAACTGTTTTTT

clone_size: NA
d_call: TRBD1
v_call: TRBV5-1
j_call: TRBJ1-4
cdr3_aa: CASSSQGARNEKLFF
cdr3_nt: TGCGCCAGCAGCTCTCAGGGGGCGAGGAATGAAAAACTGTTTTTT

clone_size: NA
d_call: NA
v_call: TRBV4-1
j_call: TRBJ2-2
cdr3_aa: CASSQARGELAANTGELFF
cdr3_nt: TGCGCCAGCAGCCAAGCGAGAGGGGAACTAGCCGCTAACACCGGGGAGCTGTTTTTT

clone_size: NA
d_call: TRBD1
v_call: TRBV18
j_call: TRBJ2-7
cdr3_aa: CASSPNTGDEQYF
cdr3_nt: TGTGCCAGCTCACCGAATACAGGGGACGAGCAGTACTTC

clone_size: NA
d_call: NA
v_call: TRBV18
j_call: TRBJ2-2
cdr3_aa: CASSPLRTARPGELFF
cdr3_nt: TGTGCCAGCTCACCCTTAAGGACAGCGAGACCCGGGGAGCTGTTTTTT

clone_size: NA
d_call: TRBD1
v_call: TRBV11-2
j_call: TRBJ1-3
cdr3_aa: CASSSRDRVSGNTIYF
cdr3_nt: TGTGCCAGCAGCTCCCGGGACAGGGTTTCTGGAAACACCATATATTTT

clone_size: few
d_call: NA
v_call: TRBV6-1
j_call: TRBJ2-5
cdr3_aa: CASSEMGRGETQYF
cdr3_nt: TGTGCCAGCAGTGAAATGGGCCGTGGGGAGACCCAGTACTTC

clone_size: NA
d_call: NA
v_call: TRBV2
j_call: TRBJ2-1
cdr3_aa: CASRLQGPYNEQFF
cdr3_nt: TGTGCCAGCAGACTTCAGGGGCCATACAATGAGCAGTTCTTC

clone_size: NA
d_call: TRBD2
v_call: TRBV27
j_call: TRBJ2-2
cdr3_aa: CASRTRKLADTTGELFF
cdr3_nt: TGTGCCAGCAGAACTCGTAAACTAGCGGACACCACCGGGGAGCTGTTTTTT

clone_size: once
d_call: TRBD2
v_call: TRBV28
j_call: TRBJ2-7
cdr3_aa: CAILSSGSSYEQYF
cdr3_nt: TGTGCCATCCTGAGTAGCGGGAGCTCCTACGAGCAGTACTTC

clone_size: NA
d_call: NA
v_call: TRBV28
j_call: TRBJ2-7
cdr3_aa: CASSIAGAVSYEQYF
cdr3_nt: TGTGCCAGCAGTATTGCAGGGGCCGTGTCCTACGAGCAGTACTTC

clone_size: NA
d_call: NA
v_call: TRBV5-4
j_call: TRBJ1-2
cdr3_aa: CASSLDPRRSTGYTF
cdr3_nt: TGTGCCAGCAGCTTGGATCCGAGGAGGTCCACTGGCTACACCTTC

clone_size: NA
d_call: NA
v_call: TRBV27
j_call: TRBJ1-5
cdr3_aa: CASSSGGGGSQPQHF
cdr3_nt: TGTGCCAGCAGTTCCGGCGGGGGAGGAAGTCAGCCCCAGCATTTT

clone_size: NA
d_call: TRBD1
v_call: TRBV28
j_call: TRBJ1-2
cdr3_aa: CASIPGGKDYGYTF
cdr3_nt: TGTGCCAGCATCCCAGGGGGGAAGGACTATGGCTACACCTTC

clone_size: NA
d_call: NA
v_call: TRBV29-1
j_call: TRBJ1-1
cdr3_aa: CSVETGSRGAFF
cdr3_nt: TGCAGCGTTGAAACAGGGTCGAGGGGAGCTTTCTTT

clone_size: NA
d_call: NA
v_call: TRBV4-1
j_call: TRBJ2-3
cdr3_aa: CASSPSRAHTQYF
cdr3_nt: TGCGCCAGCAGCCCATCGAGGGCCCATACGCAGTATTTT

clone_size: NA
d_call: NA
v_call: TRBV6-5
j_call: TRBJ1-1
cdr3_aa: CASSLGQLNTEAFF
cdr3_nt: TGTGCCAGCAGTCTCGGACAGCTGAACACTGAAGCTTTCTTT

clone_size: NA
d_call: NA
v_call: TRBV28
j_call: TRBJ1-5
cdr3_aa: CASSFRHTGDGNQPQHF
cdr3_nt: TGTGCCAGCAGTTTCCGGCACACTGGAGATGGCAATCAGCCCCAGCATTTT

clone_size: NA
d_call: TRBD1
v_call: TRBV5-6
j_call: TRBJ2-7
cdr3_aa: CASSPGTGLREQYF
cdr3_nt: TGTGCCAGCAGTCCCGGGACAGGGCTACGCGAGCAGTACTTC

clone_size: NA
d_call: NA
v_call: TRBV12-3/TRBV12-4
j_call: TRBJ2-7
cdr3_aa: CASNLDRVGEQYF
cdr3_nt: TGTGCCAGCAATCTGGACAGAGTCGGCGAGCAGTACTTC